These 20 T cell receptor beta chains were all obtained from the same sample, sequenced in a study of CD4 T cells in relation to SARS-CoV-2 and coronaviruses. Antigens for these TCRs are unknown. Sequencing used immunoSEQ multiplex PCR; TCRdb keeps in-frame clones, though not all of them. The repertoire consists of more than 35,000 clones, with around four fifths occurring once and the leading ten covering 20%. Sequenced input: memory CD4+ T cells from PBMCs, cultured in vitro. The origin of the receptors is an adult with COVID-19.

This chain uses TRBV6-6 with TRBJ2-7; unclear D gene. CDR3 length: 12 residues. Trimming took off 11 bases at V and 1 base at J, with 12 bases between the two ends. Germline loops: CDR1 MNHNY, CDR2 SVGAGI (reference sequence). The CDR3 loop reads CAVSASSYEQYF. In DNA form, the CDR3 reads TGTGCCGTTTCAGCGAGTTCCTACGAGCAGTACTTC.

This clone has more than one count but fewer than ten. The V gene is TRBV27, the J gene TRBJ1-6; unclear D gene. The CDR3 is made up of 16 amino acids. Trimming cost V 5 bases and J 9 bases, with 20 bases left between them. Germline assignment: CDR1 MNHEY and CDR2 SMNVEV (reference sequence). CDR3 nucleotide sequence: TGTGCCAGCAGTCTTCAACTTCTGGCCCCAATTTCACCCCTCCACTTT. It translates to CASSLQLLAPISPLHF.

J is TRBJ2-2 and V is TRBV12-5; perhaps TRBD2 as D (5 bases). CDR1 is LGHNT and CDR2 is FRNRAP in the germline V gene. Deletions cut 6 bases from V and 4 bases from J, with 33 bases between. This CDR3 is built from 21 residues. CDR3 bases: TGTGCTAGTGGCCAAACGGGGAACCTTTTGAGGAGTCAGGACCTCACCGGGGAGCTGTTTTTT. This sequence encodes CASGQTGNLLRSQDLTGELFF.

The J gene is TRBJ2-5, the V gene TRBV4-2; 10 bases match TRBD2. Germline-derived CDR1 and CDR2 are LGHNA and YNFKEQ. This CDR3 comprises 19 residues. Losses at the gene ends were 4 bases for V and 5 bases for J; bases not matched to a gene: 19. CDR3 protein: CASSRRLAGGSAGGETQYF. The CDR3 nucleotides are TGTGCCAGCAGCCGCCGATTAGCGGGAGGCTCCGCGGGTGGGGAGACCCAGTACTTC.

In DNA form, the CDR3 reads TGTGCCAGCAGTTTTTTGACGGGAAACAATCAGCCCCAGCATTTT. This codes for CASSFLTGNNQPQHF. The gene calls are TRBV28 and TRBJ1-5; no firm D call. The germline V gene has CDR1 MDHEN and CDR2 SYDVKM. The V gene lost 3 bases and the J gene lost 3 bases, with 12 bases spanning the gap. CDR3 length equals 15 residues.

DNA for the CDR3: TGCGCCAGCAGCGCTAGCGGGTTTCGGTCAGATACGCAGTATTTT. This translates into CASSASGFRSDTQYF. The rearrangement joins TRBV5-1 to TRBJ2-3; 8 positions agree with TRBD2. The V gene end was trimmed by 4 bases and the J gene end by 4 bases; junction bases not matched to a gene: 8. Germline CDR1 and CDR2: SGHRS and YFSETQ. This CDR3 comprises 15 residues.

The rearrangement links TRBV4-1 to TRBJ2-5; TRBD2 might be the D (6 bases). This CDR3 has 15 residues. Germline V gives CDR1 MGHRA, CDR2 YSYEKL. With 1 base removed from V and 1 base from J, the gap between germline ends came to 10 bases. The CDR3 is CASSQVSSAQETQYF. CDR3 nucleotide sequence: TGCGCCAGCAGCCAAGTTTCTAGCGCCCAAGAGACCCAGTACTTC.

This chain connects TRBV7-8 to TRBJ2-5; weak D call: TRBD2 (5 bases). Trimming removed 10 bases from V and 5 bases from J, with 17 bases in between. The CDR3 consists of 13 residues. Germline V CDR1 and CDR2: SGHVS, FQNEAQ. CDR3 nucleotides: TGTGCCACCAGTACCGGGGATAGGGAGACCCAGTACTTC. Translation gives CATSTGDRETQYF.

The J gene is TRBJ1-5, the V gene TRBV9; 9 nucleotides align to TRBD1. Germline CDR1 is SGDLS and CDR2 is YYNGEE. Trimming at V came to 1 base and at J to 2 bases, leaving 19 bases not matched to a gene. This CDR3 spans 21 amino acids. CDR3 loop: CASSVPPGQGGGKSGNQPQHF. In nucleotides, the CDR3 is TGTGCCAGCAGCGTACCCCCGGGACAGGGCGGCGGGAAATCGGGCAATCAGCCCCAGCATTTT.

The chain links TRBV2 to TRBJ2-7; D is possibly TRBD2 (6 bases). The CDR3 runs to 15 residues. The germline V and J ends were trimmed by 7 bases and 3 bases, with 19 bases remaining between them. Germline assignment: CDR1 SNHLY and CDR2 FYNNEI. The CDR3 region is CASTGWRDPRYEQYF. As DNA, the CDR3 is TGTGCCAGCACTGGGTGGCGGGATCCACGCTACGAGCAGTACTTC. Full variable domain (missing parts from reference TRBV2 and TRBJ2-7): EPEVTQTPSHQVTQMGQEVILRCVPISNHLYFYWYRQILGQKVEFLVSFYNNEISEKSEIFDDQFSVERPDGSNFTLKIRSTKLEDSAMYFCASTGWRDPRYEQYFGPGTRLTVT.

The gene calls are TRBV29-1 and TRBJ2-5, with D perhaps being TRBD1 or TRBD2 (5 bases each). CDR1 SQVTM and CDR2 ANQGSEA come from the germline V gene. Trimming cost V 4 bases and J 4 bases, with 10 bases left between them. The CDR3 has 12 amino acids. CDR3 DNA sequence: TGCAGCGTTGGGGGGATTACAGAGACCCAGTACTTC. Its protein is CSVGGITETQYF.

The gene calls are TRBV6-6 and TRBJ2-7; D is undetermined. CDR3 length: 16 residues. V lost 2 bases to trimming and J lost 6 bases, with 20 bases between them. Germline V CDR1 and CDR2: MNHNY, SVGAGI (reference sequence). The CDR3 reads CASSYRVGSLGGEQYF. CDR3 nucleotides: TGTGCCAGCAGTTACAGGGTAGGCTCCCTAGGTGGCGAGCAGTACTTC.

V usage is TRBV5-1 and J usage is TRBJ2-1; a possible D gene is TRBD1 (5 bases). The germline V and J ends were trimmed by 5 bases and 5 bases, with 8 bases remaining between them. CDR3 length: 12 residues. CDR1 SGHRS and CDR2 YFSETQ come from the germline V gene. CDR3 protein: CASRTGDNEQFF. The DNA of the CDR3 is TGCGCCAGCAGAACAGGTGACAATGAGCAGTTCTTC.

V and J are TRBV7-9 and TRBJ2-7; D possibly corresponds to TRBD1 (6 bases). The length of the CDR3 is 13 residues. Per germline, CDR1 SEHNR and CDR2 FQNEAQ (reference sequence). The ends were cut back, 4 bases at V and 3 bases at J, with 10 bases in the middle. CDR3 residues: CASSYGQSYEQYF. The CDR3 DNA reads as TGTGCCAGCAGCTACGGACAGAGCTACGAGCAGTACTTC.

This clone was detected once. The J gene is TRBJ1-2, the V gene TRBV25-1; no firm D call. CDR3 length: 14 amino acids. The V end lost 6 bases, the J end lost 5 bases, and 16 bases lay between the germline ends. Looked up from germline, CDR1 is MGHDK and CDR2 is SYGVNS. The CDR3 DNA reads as TGTGCCAGCAGAACTGACGGAGGGAATTATGGCTACACCTTC. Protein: CASRTDGGNYGYTF.

CDR3 nucleotide sequence: TGTGCCAGCTCACCACAACTTCTCCGCTCTGGAAACACCATATATTTT. As protein: CASSPQLLRSGNTIYF. The gene calls are TRBV18 and TRBJ1-3; D is unresolved. V was cut by 1 base and J by 0 bases, with 10 bases left in between. Germline lookup yields CDR1 KGHSH and CDR2 LQKENI. This CDR3 contains 16 residues.

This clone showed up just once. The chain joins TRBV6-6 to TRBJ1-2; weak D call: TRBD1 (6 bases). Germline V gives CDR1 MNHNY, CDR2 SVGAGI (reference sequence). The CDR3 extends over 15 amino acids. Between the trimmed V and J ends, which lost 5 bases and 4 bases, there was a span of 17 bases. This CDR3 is CASSQKQGSRYGYTF. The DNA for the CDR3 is TGTGCCAGCAGTCAGAAACAGGGTTCTCGCTATGGCTACACCTTC.

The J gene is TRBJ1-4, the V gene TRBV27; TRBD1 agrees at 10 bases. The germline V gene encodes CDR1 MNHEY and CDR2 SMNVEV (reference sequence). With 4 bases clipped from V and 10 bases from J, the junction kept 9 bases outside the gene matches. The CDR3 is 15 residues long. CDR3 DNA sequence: TGTGCCAGCAGTTCAAGGACAGGGGGGGCCCTAAAACTGTTTTTT. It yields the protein CASSSRTGGALKLFF.

The CDR3 coding sequence is TGTGCCAGCAGCCCGAGAACAAATGAGCAGTTCTTC. Its protein product is CASSPRTNEQFF. V usage is TRBV28 and J usage is TRBJ2-1; no reliable D call. CDR1 MDHEN and CDR2 SYDVKM come from the germline V gene. The CDR3 spans 12 residues. V lost 6 bases to trimming and J lost 7 bases, with 10 bases between them. Complete variable domain (other parts from reference TRBV28 and TRBJ2-1): DVKVTQSSRYLVKRTGEKVFLECVQDMDHENMFWYRQDPGLGLRLIYFSYDVKMKEKGDIPEGYSVSREKKERFSLILESASTNQTSMYLCASSPRTNEQFFGPGTRLTVL.

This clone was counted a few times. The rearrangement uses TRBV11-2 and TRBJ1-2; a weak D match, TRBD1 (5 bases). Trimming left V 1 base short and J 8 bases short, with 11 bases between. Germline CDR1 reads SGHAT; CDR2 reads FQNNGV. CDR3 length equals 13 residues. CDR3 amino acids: CASSLAQGQGYTF. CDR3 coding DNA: TGTGCCAGCAGCTTAGCCCAGGGTCAGGGCTACACCTTC.